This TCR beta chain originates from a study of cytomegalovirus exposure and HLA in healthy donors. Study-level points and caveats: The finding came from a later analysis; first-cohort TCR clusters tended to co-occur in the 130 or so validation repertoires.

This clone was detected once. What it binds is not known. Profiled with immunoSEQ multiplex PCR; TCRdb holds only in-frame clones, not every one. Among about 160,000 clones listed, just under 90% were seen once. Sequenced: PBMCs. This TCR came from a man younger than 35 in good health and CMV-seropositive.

The chain's CDR3 is CASSFSGRLQETQYF. The DNA for the CDR3 is TGCGCCAGCAGCTTTAGCGGGAGGCTTCAAGAGACCCAGTACTTC. The chain joins TRBV5-1 to TRBJ2-5; 10 nucleotides match TRBD2. V trimming: 2 bases; J trimming: 2 bases; junction bases outside the gene matches: 3. The CDR3 loop spans 15 amino acids. Germline assignment: CDR1 SGHRS and CDR2 YFSETQ.